What follows are 21 T cell receptor beta chains derived from one specimen sequenced in a study of T cells after yellow fever vaccination. TCRdb ran MiXCR on the 5' RACE reads and lists one entry per CDR3 protein. The sample holds fewer than 100,000 distinct CDR3 sequences, approximately 5.5% seen once. This specimen was CD8+ T cells sorted from PBMCs, taken 10 days after the yellow fever booster vaccination. Receptors were obtained from a man aged 18 to 29 who received the YFV17D yellow fever vaccine.

The chain links TRBV7-9 to TRBJ2-7, with unresolved D. Germline V lookup: CDR1 SEHNR, CDR2 FQNEAQ (reference sequence). The CDR3 has 17 amino acids. Trimming shortened V by 5 bases and J by 1 base, and 21 bases separated the two germline ends. This CDR3 reads CASSPPSDAAPSYEQYF. For the CDR3, the DNA is TGTGCCAGCAGCCCGCCGAGTGACGCGGCACCTTCCTACGAGCAGTACTTC.

This clonotype has at least ten counts. The chain carries TRBV6-2 or TRBV6-3 and TRBJ2-7; D is possibly TRBD1 or TRBD2 (5 bases each). In germline, CDR1 is MNHEY, CDR2 SVGEGT. Trimming took off 3 bases at V and 3 bases at J, with 21 bases between the two ends. This CDR3 comprises 17 residues. The CDR3 protein is CASSYTSGTDYIYEQYV. The DNA of the CDR3 is TGTGCCAGCAGTTATACCTCCGGGACCGACTATATCTACGAGCAGTACGTC.

This clonotype was counted many times. The chain combines TRBV9 with TRBJ2-1; TRBD2 aligns across 7 bases. The trim removed 4 bases at V and 6 bases at J, leaving 7 bases unmatched. This CDR3 spans 14 amino acids. In germline, CDR1 is SGDLS, CDR2 YYNGEE. In DNA, the CDR3 is TGTGCCAGCAGCCCAACCGGGACTACCAATGAGCAGTTCTTC. Protein product: CASSPTGTTNEQFF.

The V and J genes are TRBV10-3 and TRBJ2-7; weak D call: TRBD1 (5 bases). This CDR3 has 13 residues. Germline V CDR1 and CDR2: ENHRY, SYGVKD. The V end was cut by 8 bases, the J end by 3 bases, with 14 bases between. CDR3 sequence reads: CAISDRQYYEQYF. CDR3 DNA sequence: TGTGCCATCTCAGACAGACAATACTACGAGCAGTACTTC.

This clonotype was seen only a few times. V is TRBV5-1 and J is TRBJ2-1; 8 bases agree with TRBD2. This CDR3 is built from 14 residues. With 4 bases clipped from V and 7 bases from J, the junction kept 7 bases outside the gene matches. Germline V gene data show CDR1 as SGHRS and CDR2 as YFSETQ. The CDR3 DNA is TGCGCCAGCAGCCCCACCGGGGGGGGGAATGAGCAGTTCTTC. As protein: CASSPTGGGNEQFF.

In its sample, this clonotype was seen a few times. The chain links TRBV24-1 to TRBJ2-2; D gene ambiguous. The CDR3 spans 13 residues. Germline CDR1 and CDR2: KGHDR and SFDVKD. Trimming stripped 5 bases from V and 6 bases from J, with 9 bases between. The CDR3: CATSVRMSGELFF. As DNA, the CDR3 is TGTGCCACCAGTGTGAGGATGTCCGGGGAGCTGTTTTTT.

The chain joins TRBV27 to TRBJ2-5, with D maybe TRBD2 (5 bases). V was pared by 6 bases and J by 3 bases, with 14 bases between. The CDR3 contains 14 residues. The germline V gene has CDR1 MNHEY and CDR2 SMNVEV (reference sequence). The CDR3 reads CASRPLTGKETQYF. For the CDR3, the DNA is TGTGCCAGCAGACCTCTAACGGGGAAAGAGACCCAGTACTTC.

The chain recombines TRBV6-6 with TRBJ1-5, with 8 nucleotides matching TRBD1. Germline assignment: CDR1 MNHNY and CDR2 SVGAGI (reference sequence). This CDR3 is 14 amino acids long. The ends lost 6 bases at V and 4 bases at J; junction bases unmatched: 5. The CDR3: CASRPTGGNQPQHF. The CDR3 region has the DNA TGTGCCAGCAGACCCACAGGGGGGAATCAGCCCCAGCATTTT.

Only one count was recorded for this clonotype. CDR3 coding DNA: TGTGCCAGTAGTATAGGGCTCGACGAGCAGTACTTC. Amino acids: CASSIGLDEQYF. The V and J genes are TRBV19 and TRBJ2-7; no reliable D call. Between the trimmed V and J ends, which lost 1 base and 5 bases, there was a span of 6 bases. The V gene's germline CDR1 is LNHDA and CDR2 SQIVND (reference sequence). The CDR3 covers 12 residues.

This clonotype was seen more than once but under ten times. CDR3 region: CASSPHIQPQHF. CDR3 coding DNA: TGTGCCAGCAGCCCCCACATCCAGCCCCAGCATTTT. The V and J genes are TRBV12-3 or TRBV12-4 and TRBJ1-5; no reliable D call. The CDR3 covers 12 residues. Trimming pared 6 bases from V and 7 bases from J, leaving 10 bases between.

This clonotype appeared a few times. This sequence joins TRBV12-3 or TRBV12-4 and TRBJ1-2; D is unresolved. The V end lost 3 bases, the J end lost 0 bases, and 14 bases lay between the germline ends. There are 16 residues in the CDR3. CDR3 DNA: TGTGCCAGCAGTTTGCCAGATGGGGATTCTAACTATGGCTACACCTTC. It specifies CASSLPDGDSNYGYTF.

This clonotype has more than one count but fewer than ten. This chain uses TRBV7-2 with TRBJ2-1, with 12 bases lining up with TRBD2. J was trimmed by 5 bases and V by 5 bases; bases with no gene match: 4. The germline V gene has CDR1 SGHTA and CDR2 FQGNSA. The CDR3 contains 15 residues. CDR3 in amino acids: CASSNLAGGHNEQFF. CDR3 DNA sequence: TGTGCCAGCAGCAATCTAGCGGGGGGGCACAATGAGCAGTTCTTC. Complete variable domain (other parts from reference TRBV7-2 and TRBJ2-1): GAGVSQSPSNKVTEKGKDVELRCDPISGHTALYWYRQSLGQGLEFLIYFQGNSAPDKSGLPSDRFSAERTGGSVSTLTIQRTQQEDSAVYLCASSNLAGGHNEQFFGPGTRLTVL.

The J gene is TRBJ2-2, the V gene TRBV20-1; TRBD1 matches at 7 bases. Germline values: CDR1 DFQATT, CDR2 SNEGSKA (reference sequence). The CDR3 consists of 13 residues. With 4 bases clipped from V and 1 base from J, the junction kept 0 bases outside the gene matches. In DNA, the CDR3 is TGCAGTGCTACAGGGGGGAACACCGGGGAGCTGTTTTTT. Protein product: CSATGGNTGELFF.

At least ten counts were recorded for this clonotype. The gene calls are TRBV7-6 and TRBJ2-2, with D uncertain. Germline V CDR1 and CDR2: SGHVS, FNYEAQ. The CDR3 sequence is 15 residues long. The V end was cut by 1 base, the J end by 4 bases, with 10 bases between. The CDR3 loop is CASSLGPSGTGELFF. CDR3 sequence (DNA): TGTGCCAGCAGCTTAGGCCCTAGTGGCACCGGGGAGCTGTTTTTT.

The V gene is TRBV20-1, the J gene TRBJ2-1, with 8 bases identical to TRBD2. The V gene's germline CDR1 is DFQATT and CDR2 SNEGSKA (reference sequence). There are 16 residues in the CDR3. CDR3 nucleotides: TGCACCCTCCCTCTGGGCGGGGGGCCCCATAACAATGAGCAGTTCTTC. Its protein is CTLPLGGGPHNNEQFF.

The gene calls are TRBV3-1 and TRBJ2-1, with 9 bases identical to TRBD1. The CDR3 covers 17 residues. CDR1 LGHDT and CDR2 YNNKEL come from the germline V gene (reference sequence). V lost 0 bases and J lost 4; bases outside the gene matches: 7. DNA for the CDR3: TGTGCCAGCAGCCAAGATTTGGGACAGGGTCGATACAATGAGCAGTTCTTC. This encodes CASSQDLGQGRYNEQFF.

Only a few counts were recorded for this clonotype. The chain recombines TRBV20-1 with TRBJ2-7, with 7 positions matching TRBD2. This CDR3 is built from 19 residues. With V trimmed by 6 bases and J by 1 base, 24 bases remained unmatched. CDR1 is DFQATT and CDR2 is SNEGSKA in the germline V gene (reference sequence). CDR3 bases: TGCAGTGCAAGGCAGTTCGGGGACTCAGGCCGGGGGGTTTCCTACGAGCAGTACTTC. It is translated as CSARQFGDSGRGVSYEQYF.

This clonotype turned up a few times. V and J are TRBV27 and TRBJ2-5; 8 positions match TRBD2. The CDR3 runs to 14 residues. CDR1 and CDR2 from the germline V gene are MNHEY and SMNVEV (reference sequence). Trimming at V came to 6 bases and at J to 4 bases, leaving 7 bases not matched to a gene. CDR3 protein: CASSRRGGTETQYF. CDR3 DNA sequence: TGTGCCAGCAGCCGTCGCGGGGGGACAGAGACCCAGTACTTC.

This clonotype was picked up many times. The V and J genes are TRBV5-1 and TRBJ1-3, with D unresolved. The length of the CDR3 is 14 residues. The V gene lost 2 bases and the J gene lost 5 bases, with 11 bases spanning the gap. Germline loops: CDR1 SGHRS, CDR2 YFSETQ. This CDR3 is CASSLFGWRNTIYF. CDR3 nucleotides: TGCGCCAGCAGCTTATTCGGTTGGAGAAACACCATATATTTT.

This clonotype was recorded at least ten times. The CDR3 region is CSVALTESYEQYF. CDR3 coding DNA: TGCAGCGTTGCTTTGACAGAATCCTACGAGCAGTACTTC. This sequence joins TRBV29-1 and TRBJ2-7, with a possible D match to TRBD1 (5 bases). The CDR3 consists of 13 residues. V shed 4 bases and J shed 1 base, with 11 bases lying between them. Germline V gene lookup returns CDR1 SQVTM and CDR2 ANQGSEA.

This chain connects TRBV7-2 to TRBJ2-1; TRBD2 matches 12 bases. The J segment lost 2 bases and the V segment lost 4 bases, leaving 3 bases of the junction unmatched. CDR3 length: 16 amino acids. CDR1 and CDR2 from the germline V gene are SGHTA and FQGNSA. CDR3 coding DNA: TGTGCCAGCAGCTCACTAGCGGGGGGCGCCTACAATGAGCAGTTCTTC. Translated: CASSSLAGGAYNEQFF. Full variable domain (rest looked up from reference TRBV7-2 and TRBJ2-1): GAGVSQSPSNKVTEKGKDVELRCDPISGHTALYWYRQSLGQGLEFLIYFQGNSAPDKSGLPSDRFSAERTGGSVSTLTIQRTQQEDSAVYLCASSSLAGGAYNEQFFGPGTRLTVL.